Presented here are 29 T cell receptor beta chains from one specimen sequenced in a study of cytomegalovirus exposure and HLA in healthy donors. The primer mix had 60 Vbeta and 13 Jbeta primers. Profiling relied on immunoSEQ multiplex PCR, and the TCRdb table lists in-frame clones only, not all of them. The profile shows around 100,000 clones, about 79% of them singletons. Sample: PBMCs. The receptors stem from a woman aged 18-29 years in good health and CMV-seronegative.

Comment on this clone: Other DNA sequences in the sample encode the same CDR3. V gene TRBV5-4 combines with J gene TRBJ1-2; maybe TRBD1 (5 bases). Germline V gene data show CDR1 as SGHNT and CDR2 as YYREEE (reference sequence). This CDR3 comprises 12 residues. V lost 1 base, J lost 4 bases, and 5 bases lay in between. The CDR3 nucleotides read TGTGCCAGCAGCTTGACAGGCTATGGCTACACCTTC. Translation: CASSLTGYGYTF.

The chain carries TRBV12-5 and TRBJ2-7, with D unclear. V was shortened by 5 bases and J by 3 bases, with 5 bases between the two germline ends. Germline loops: CDR1 LGHNT, CDR2 FRNRAP. This CDR3 has 11 residues. The CDR3 nucleotides read TGTGCTAGTGGTCTCAACTACGAGCAGTACGTC. Its protein is CASGLNYEQYV.

The V and J genes are TRBV29-1 and TRBJ1-4, with 10 bases lining up with TRBD1. The CDR3 covers 13 residues. Germline lookup yields CDR1 SQVTM and CDR2 ANQGSEA. Unmatched junction bases numbered 9, after V lost 7 bases and J lost 10 bases. CDR3 region: CSGGDRGAAKLFF. The CDR3 DNA is TGCAGCGGGGGGGACAGGGGTGCGGCAAAACTGTTTTTT.

The chain uses TRBV5-8 and TRBJ2-7, with D perhaps matching TRBD2 (6 bases). This CDR3 has 13 amino acids. Trimming stripped 4 bases from V and 2 bases from J, with 10 bases between. Germline CDR1 and CDR2: SGHTS and YDEGEE. CDR3 protein: CASSTGSPYEQYV. For the CDR3, the DNA is TGTGCCAGCAGCACCGGGAGTCCCTACGAGCAGTACGTC.

The V gene is TRBV19, the J gene TRBJ1-2, with D possibly matching TRBD1 (6 bases). CDR1 is LNHDA and CDR2 is SQIVND in the germline V gene (reference sequence). The CDR3 has 13 residues. The V gene lost 5 bases and the J gene lost 4 bases, with 11 bases spanning the gap. This CDR3 reads CASSVGQLYGYTF. The CDR3 DNA follows: TGTGCCAGTAGTGTTGGACAGCTCTATGGCTACACCTTC.

The chain is built from TRBV2 and TRBJ1-2; 9 nucleotides match TRBD1. CDR3 length: 15 amino acids. V was pared by 6 bases and J by 2 bases, with 7 bases of the junction left unmatched. Germline loops: CDR1 SNHLY, CDR2 FYNNEI. Written as DNA, the CDR3 is TGTGCCAGCAGAGATAACAGGGGGCCAAACTATGGCTACACCTTC. This sequence encodes CASRDNRGPNYGYTF.

The V gene is TRBV6-1, the J gene TRBJ2-2; 8 positions match TRBD1. Per the germline V gene, CDR1 is MNHNS and CDR2 is SASEGT. The V gene end was trimmed by 3 bases and the J gene end by 5 bases; junction bases not matched to a gene: 5. This CDR3 is built from 15 residues. CDR3 residues: CASSDGQGETGELFF. Written as DNA, the CDR3 is TGTGCCAGCAGTGACGGACAGGGAGAGACCGGGGAGCTGTTTTTT.

This sequence joins TRBV6-5 and TRBJ2-3; 8 positions agree with TRBD2. Trimming at V came to 5 bases and at J to 2 bases, leaving 3 bases not matched to a gene. There are 14 residues in the CDR3. From germline, CDR1 is MNHEY and CDR2 SVGAGI. The CDR3 loop is CASSAGGHTDTQYF. The CDR3 DNA sequence: TGTGCCAGCAGTGCGGGGGGACACACAGATACGCAGTATTTT.

The rearrangement uses TRBV28 and TRBJ1-4; D remains ambiguous. The CDR3 is 11 amino acids. Per germline, CDR1 MDHEN and CDR2 SYDVKM. V was pared by 6 bases and J by 3 bases, with 2 bases between. CDR3 amino acids: CASSSNEKLFF. CDR3 bases: TGTGCCAGCAGCTCTAATGAAAAACTGTTTTTT.

In DNA form, the CDR3 reads TGTGCCAGCAGTTTCTGGGGACAGGGTGTGAATGGCTACACCTTC. It specifies CASSFWGQGVNGYTF. The V gene is TRBV28, the J gene TRBJ1-2; 9 nucleotides agree with TRBD1. Germline CDR1 and CDR2: MDHEN and SYDVKM. This CDR3 has 15 amino acids. The ends lost 3 bases at V and 6 bases at J; junction bases unmatched: 8.

The chain combines TRBV5-4 with TRBJ2-4; TRBD1 aligns across 7 bases. Germline CDR1 and CDR2: SGHNT and YYREEE (reference sequence). The CDR3 spans 15 residues. With V trimmed by 4 bases and J by 10 bases, 14 bases remained unmatched. The CDR3: CASSNPTQGNWIQYF. Here the CDR3 DNA reads TGTGCCAGCAGCAACCCCACACAGGGGAATTGGATTCAGTACTTC.

The V call is TRBV5-1, the J call TRBJ1-2; D not resolved. From germline, CDR1 is SGHRS and CDR2 YFSETQ. V was clipped by 4 bases and J by 7 bases, with 14 bases between them. The CDR3 spans 13 residues. CDR3 loop: CASSREGDSGYTF. CDR3 nucleotides: TGCGCCAGCAGCCGGGAGGGTGATAGTGGCTACACCTTC.

This chain uses TRBV27 with TRBJ2-1, with a tentative D call TRBD2 (7 bases). The CDR3 loop spans 13 amino acids. The ends were cut back, 11 bases at V and 7 bases at J, with 18 bases in the middle. CDR1 is MNHEY, CDR2 SMNVEV, per germline (reference sequence). The CDR3 sequence: CAGGGGIGNEQFF. DNA of the CDR3: TGTGCCGGAGGGGGGGGTATCGGGAATGAGCAGTTCTTC.

V gene TRBV5-1 combines with J gene TRBJ2-2; tentative D call: TRBD1 (6 bases). Trimming took off 0 bases at V and 5 bases at J, with 11 bases between the two ends. The CDR3 spans 15 residues. Per germline, CDR1 SGHRS and CDR2 YFSETQ. The chain's CDR3 is CASSLGGLRTGELFF. The CDR3 nucleotides read TGCGCCAGCAGCTTGGGGGGGCTCCGTACCGGGGAGCTGTTTTTT.

The rearrangement links TRBV14 to TRBJ2-1; 7 bases map to TRBD2. The junction had 24 bases not matched to a gene; V was cut back by 6 bases and J by 1 base. Germline lookup yields CDR1 SGHDN and CDR2 FVKESK. There are 21 residues in the CDR3. CDR3 sequence reads: CASSRGVGSGILRGSYNEQFF. DNA for the CDR3: TGTGCCAGCAGTCGGGGGGTTGGGAGCGGGATTCTCCGGGGGTCCTACAATGAGCAGTTCTTC. The full variable domain, rest sourced from reference TRBV14 and TRBJ2-1, is EAGVTQFPSHSVIEKGQTVTLRCDPISGHDNLYWYRRVMGKEIKFLLHFVKESKQDESGMPNNRFLAERTGGTYSTLKVQPAELEDSGVYFCASSRGVGSGILRGSYNEQFFGPGTRLTVL.

This clone has only a few counts. The chain has TRBV2 and TRBJ1-1; a weak D match, TRBD1 (5 bases). The V end lost 6 bases, the J end lost 1 base, and 6 bases lay between the germline ends. Germline lookup yields CDR1 SNHLY and CDR2 FYNNEI. The CDR3 is 12 amino acids. The CDR3 reads CASSRANTEAFF. DNA of the CDR3: TGTGCCAGCAGCAGGGCGAACACTGAAGCTTTCTTT.

The chain uses TRBV27 and TRBJ2-5, with TRBD1 as a possible D gene (5 bases). This CDR3 is built from 13 residues. The germline gives CDR1 MNHEY, CDR2 SMNVEV (reference sequence). Between the trimmed V and J ends, which lost 3 bases and 5 bases, there was a span of 10 bases. The chain's CDR3 is CASSFRARETQYF. The CDR3 DNA reads as TGTGCCAGCAGTTTCAGGGCCAGGGAGACCCAGTACTTC.

This clone came up once. The rearrangement joins TRBV7-2 to TRBJ2-2; 11 nucleotides agree with TRBD2. V shed 5 bases and J 2 bases; nucleotides not matched to a gene: 4. Germline CDR1 SGHTA, CDR2 FQGNSA. This CDR3 is built from 16 residues. The CDR3 bases are TGTGCCAGCAGCCCCCTAGCGGGAGGCAACACCGGGGAGCTGTTTTTT. It specifies CASSPLAGGNTGELFF. The variable domain in full, with the rest retrieved from reference TRBV7-2 and TRBJ2-2, is GAGVSQSPSNKVTEKGKDVELRCDPISGHTALYWYRQSLGQGLEFLIYFQGNSAPDKSGLPSDRFSAERTGGSVSTLTIQRTQQEDSAVYLCASSPLAGGNTGELFFGEGSRLTVL.

This clone was found once. This chain links TRBV7-8 with TRBJ1-1; tentatively, D is TRBD1 (5 bases). The CDR3 loop spans 17 amino acids. Germline V gene lookup returns CDR1 SGHVS and CDR2 FQNEAQ. V gave up 5 bases and J gave up 2 bases, with 21 bases separating them. CDR3 sequence reads: CASSLNGGPPTNTEAFF. Written as DNA, the CDR3 is TGTGCCAGCAGCCTGAACGGGGGACCCCCCACTAACACTGAAGCTTTCTTT.

This chain joins TRBV28 and TRBJ1-2; 7 bases agree with TRBD1. V gave up 4 bases and J gave up 6 bases; unmatched junction bases: 11. The CDR3 runs to 15 residues. The germline CDR1 and CDR2 sequences are MDHEN and SYDVKM. The DNA of the CDR3 is TGTGCCAGCAGTTCACCGGGACAGAAAATAAATGGCTACACCTTC. It translates to CASSSPGQKINGYTF.

This chain joins TRBV30 and TRBJ2-5; 10 nucleotides agree with TRBD2. CDR1 GTSNPN and CDR2 SVGIG come from the germline V gene (reference sequence). After removal of 3 bases from V and 3 bases from J, the junction contained 4 bases not matched to a gene. The length of the CDR3 is 14 residues. The CDR3 sequence is CAWRLAGAKETQYF. The DNA of the CDR3 is TGTGCCTGGAGGCTAGCGGGGGCCAAAGAGACCCAGTACTTC.

The chain has TRBV10-3 and TRBJ1-1, with TRBD1 matching over 8 bases. Germline CDR1 and CDR2: ENHRY and SYGVKD. After removal of 6 bases from V and 7 bases from J, the junction contained 10 bases not matched to a gene. This CDR3 contains 14 residues. The CDR3 DNA reads as TGTGCCATCAGCTCTATAGTGACAGGGGTTGAAGCTTTCTTT. Protein product: CAISSIVTGVEAFF.

The chain is built from TRBV11-2 and TRBJ1-6, with D tentatively TRBD1 (6 bases). V was clipped by 3 bases and J by 9 bases, with 12 bases between them. Per the germline V gene, CDR1 is SGHAT and CDR2 is FQNNGV. The CDR3 totals 14 residues. CDR3 residues: CASSFGGGGSPLHF. CDR3 in DNA: TGTGCCAGCAGCTTTGGGGGGGGCGGTTCACCCCTCCACTTT.

The chain links TRBV28 to TRBJ1-2, with D perhaps TRBD1 (5 bases). The ends were cut back, 1 base at V and 4 bases at J, with 7 bases in the middle. CDR3 length: 13 residues. Germline V gene data show CDR1 as MDHEN and CDR2 as SYDVKM. CDR3 residues: CASSLLGLYGYTF. CDR3 coding DNA: TGTGCCAGCAGTTTATTGGGACTCTATGGCTACACCTTC.

The chain is built from TRBV7-9 and TRBJ1-1; 7 bases map to TRBD1. In germline, CDR1 is SEHNR, CDR2 FQNEAQ (reference sequence). This CDR3 contains 16 residues. V gave up 4 bases and J gave up 0 bases; unmatched junction bases: 8. CDR3 nucleotide sequence: TGTGCCAGCAGCTACTACAGGGGACCGATGAACACTGAAGCTTTCTTT. Its translation is CASSYYRGPMNTEAFF.

The V and J genes are TRBV7-8 and TRBJ2-7, with D unclear. V lost 4 bases and J lost 3, with 10 bases in between. The CDR3 loop spans 13 amino acids. The germline gives CDR1 SGHVS, CDR2 FQNEAQ. The CDR3 sequence: CASSYAAHYEQYV. CDR3 sequence (DNA): TGTGCCAGCAGCTATGCTGCCCACTACGAGCAGTACGTC.

The rearrangement uses TRBV10-3 and TRBJ1-1; no reliable D call. Germline lookup yields CDR1 ENHRY and CDR2 SYGVKD. V lost 3 bases, J lost 7 bases, and 9 bases lay in between. The CDR3 contains 12 residues. In DNA, the CDR3 is TGTGCCATCAGTGACTGGGCTGATGAAGCTTTCTTT. This sequence encodes CAISDWADEAFF.

This clone was counted a single time. The V and J genes are TRBV7-2 and TRBJ1-2; possible D gene TRBD1, 6 bases. V lost 4 bases and J lost 3, with 9 bases in between. The CDR3 extends over 13 amino acids. In germline, CDR1 is SGHTA, CDR2 FQGNSA. CDR3 nucleotides: TGTGCCAGCAGCTGGACAGAAGACTATGGCTACACCTTC. It is translated as CASSWTEDYGYTF.

The chain uses TRBV27 and TRBJ1-2; D possibly corresponds to TRBD1 (5 bases). The CDR3 spans 14 residues. CDR1 and CDR2 (germline): MNHEY, SMNVEV (reference sequence). Trimming cost V 3 bases and J 8 bases, with 16 bases left between them. The CDR3 here is CASSLNGGTEGYTF. The CDR3 DNA follows: TGTGCCAGCAGTTTGAACGGGGGTACAGAGGGCTACACCTTC.